This passage covers 4 T cell receptor beta chains from one sample sequenced in a study of cytomegalovirus exposure and HLA in healthy donors. Amplification used 60 Vbeta primers and 13 Jbeta primers. Method: immunoSEQ multiplex PCR; TCRdb's copy keeps in-frame clones and lacks some. The sample has about 190,000 clones; almost 80% are singletons. Material for sequencing was PBMCs. The receptor source for this set is a woman aged 18-30 years in good health and CMV-seronegative.

The chain links TRBV2 to TRBJ2-1; D ambiguous. The germline V gene has CDR1 SNHLY and CDR2 FYNNEI. V lost 3 bases, J lost 10 bases, and 7 bases lay in between. The CDR3 is 11 residues long. The CDR3 DNA reads as TGTGCCAGCAGTGACGTCCGGGAGCAGTTCTTC. It yields the protein CASSDVREQFF.

This clone was seen a few times. The chain combines TRBV18 with TRBJ1-1, with 8 bases aligning to TRBD1. Germline V lookup: CDR1 KGHSH, CDR2 LQKENI. This CDR3 spans 16 amino acids. J was trimmed by 1 base and V by 1 base; bases with no gene match: 5. CDR3 residues: CASSPLDRGGNTEAFF. In nucleotides, the CDR3 is TGTGCCAGCTCACCACTTGACAGGGGCGGGAACACTGAAGCTTTCTTT.

This chain joins TRBV18 and TRBJ1-6, with TRBD1 matching over 7 bases. This CDR3 spans 15 amino acids. Trimming cost V 1 base and J 4 bases; bases outside gene matches: 1. In germline, CDR1 is KGHSH, CDR2 LQKENI. The CDR3 bases are TGTGCCAGCTCACCACAGGGGGCTTATAATTCACCCCTCCACTTT. This codes for CASSPQGAYNSPLHF.

This clone has a handful of counts. This chain connects TRBV7-2 to TRBJ2-3, with TRBD2 identical over 7 bases. The germline V gene encodes CDR1 SGHTA and CDR2 FQGNSA. Losses at the gene ends were 5 bases for V and 6 bases for J; bases not matched to a gene: 11. The CDR3 contains 15 residues. CDR3 bases: TGTGCCAGCAGCATCGGACTAGGCCTAGACGATACGCAGTATTTT. It encodes CASSIGLGLDDTQYF.